Sequencing of this TCR beta chain was carried out in a study of spatial heterogeneity in lung cancer. In the study overall: Matched bulk RNA-seq provided a T cell module score, and TCR transcript counts in tumor regions correlated strongly with it. On average, each unique TCR and UMI combination appeared more than ten times in raw reads.

TCRdb reprocessed the 5' RACE reads with MiXCR, giving one entry per CDR3 protein. Of roughly 5,700 distinct CDR3 sequences listed, 7.7% were seen once; the top ten hold 25% to 30%. The study's findings and limits: Intratumoral expanded alpha and beta TCR counts were found to track tumor mutation counts. In tumor T cells, estimated coverage reached roughly 6.7% for alpha chains and approximately 14% for beta chains.

V was clipped by 4 bases and J by 2 bases; unmatched bases: 8. Germline CDR1 is SNHLY and CDR2 is FYNNEI. There are 16 residues in the CDR3. This clonotype was detected many times. Antigen unknown. The time point was: sample taken at primary tumor resection. No cells were sorted before sequencing. The whole RNA sequenced was extracted from tumor, nontumor lung or frozen PBMC. The chain employs TRBV2 and TRBJ2-4; 7 bases are a match to TRBD1. The receptor's source is a female donor with early-stage non-small cell lung cancer. The sample here was lung tumor tissue, taken at surgery. The chain's CDR3 is CASSGEGGLTKNIQYF. CDR3 nucleotides: TGTGCCAGCAGTGGCGAAGGGGGCTTAACCAAAAACATTCAGTACTTC. The variable domain in full, with the rest retrieved from reference TRBV2 and TRBJ2-4, is EPEVTQTPSHQVTQMGQEVILRCVPISNHLYFYWYRQILGQKVEFLVSFYNNEISEKSEIFDDQFSVERPDGSNFTLKIRSTKLEDSAMYFCASSGEGGLTKNIQYFGAGTRLSVL.